The present T cell receptor (beta chain) was sequenced within a study of cytomegalovirus exposure and HLA in healthy donors. Looked up from germline, CDR1 is SGHDT and CDR2 is YYEEEE. The CDR3 is 15 residues long. V lost 4 bases to trimming and J lost 6 bases; unmatched junction nucleotides: 10. Study-wide findings and caveats: Several V segments, TRBV6-2 and TRBV6-3 among them, could not be told apart and were dropped. Versus the approximately 700-donor mean, an Asian-associated ancestry cluster reportedly showed fewer N-insertions in a later analysis. Association with HLA alleles at 0.05 false discovery rate was found for 15,000 to 20,000 TCR beta sequences in a later analysis.

Regarding this clone: Its antigen is still unknown.

13 Jbeta primers and 60 Vbeta primers were used for the PCR. The protocol was immunoSEQ multiplex PCR, while the TCRdb copy is restricted to in-frame clones and leaves out a portion. The repertoire holds about 210,000 clones, approximately 82% seen once, with about 9.4% in the top ten. The chain has TRBV5-6 and TRBJ2-3; 8 bases align to TRBD2. The clonotype originates from a woman aged 45-59 years in good health and CMV-seropositive. The sample taken for sequencing was PBMCs. The CDR3 nucleotides read TGTGCCAGCAGCCGGTTACGGGGGGGGGTCGATACGCAGTATTTT. Its translation: CASSRLRGGVDTQYF.